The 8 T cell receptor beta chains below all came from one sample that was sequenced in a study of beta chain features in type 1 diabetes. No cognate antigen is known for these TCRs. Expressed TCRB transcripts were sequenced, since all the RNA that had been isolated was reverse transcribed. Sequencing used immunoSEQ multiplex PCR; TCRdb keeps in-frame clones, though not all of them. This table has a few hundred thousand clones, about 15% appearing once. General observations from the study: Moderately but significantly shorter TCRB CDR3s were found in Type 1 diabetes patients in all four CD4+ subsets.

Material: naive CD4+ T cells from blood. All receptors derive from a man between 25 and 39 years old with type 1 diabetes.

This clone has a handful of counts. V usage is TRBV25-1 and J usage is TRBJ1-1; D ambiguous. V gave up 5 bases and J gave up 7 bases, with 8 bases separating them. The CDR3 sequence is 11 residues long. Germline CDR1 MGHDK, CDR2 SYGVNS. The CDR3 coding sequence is TGTGCCAGCAGTAGGAGGAGTGAAGCTTTCTTT. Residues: CASSRRSEAFF.

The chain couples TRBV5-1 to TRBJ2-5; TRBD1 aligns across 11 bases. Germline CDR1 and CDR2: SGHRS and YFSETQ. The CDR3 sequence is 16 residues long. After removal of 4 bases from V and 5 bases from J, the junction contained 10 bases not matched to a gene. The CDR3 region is CASSPWTGGAYETQYF. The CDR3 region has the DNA TGCGCCAGCAGCCCCTGGACAGGGGGCGCCTATGAGACCCAGTACTTC.

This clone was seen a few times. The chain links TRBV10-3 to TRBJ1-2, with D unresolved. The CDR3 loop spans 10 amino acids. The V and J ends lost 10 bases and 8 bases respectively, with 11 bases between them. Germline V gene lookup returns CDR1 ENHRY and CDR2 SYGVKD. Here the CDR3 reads CATGVEGYTF. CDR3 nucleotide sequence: TGTGCCACCGGGGTGGAGGGCTACACCTTC.

The CDR3 here is CASSPGTGVFDEQFF. The DNA for the CDR3 is TGTGCCAGCAGTCCCGGGACAGGGGTGTTCGATGAGCAGTTCTTC. This chain uses TRBV5-4 with TRBJ2-1; 10 bases map to TRBD1. The V segment lost 5 bases and the J segment 8 bases; nucleotides outside the gene matches: 10. The CDR3 has 15 amino acids. CDR1 and CDR2 from the germline V gene are SGHNT and YYREEE (reference sequence).

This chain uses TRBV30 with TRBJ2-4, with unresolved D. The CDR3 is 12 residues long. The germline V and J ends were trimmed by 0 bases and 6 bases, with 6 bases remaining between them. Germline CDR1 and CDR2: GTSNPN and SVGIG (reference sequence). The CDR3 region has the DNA TGTGCCTGGAGTGTTCCCGGAAACATTCAGTACTTC. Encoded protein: CAWSVPGNIQYF.

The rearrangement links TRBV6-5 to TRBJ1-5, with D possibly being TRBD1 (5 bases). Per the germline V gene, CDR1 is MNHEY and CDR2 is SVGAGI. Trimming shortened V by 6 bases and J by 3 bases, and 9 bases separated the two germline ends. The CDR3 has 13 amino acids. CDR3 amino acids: CASRRGYNQPQHF. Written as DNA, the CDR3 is TGTGCCAGCAGAAGGGGATACAATCAGCCCCAGCATTTT.

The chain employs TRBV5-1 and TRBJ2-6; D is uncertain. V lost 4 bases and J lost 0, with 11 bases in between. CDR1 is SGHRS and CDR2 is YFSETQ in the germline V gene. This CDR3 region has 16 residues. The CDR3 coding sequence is TGCGCCAGCAGCCGAGGCGAACGCTCTGGGGCCAACGTCCTGACTTTC. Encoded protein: CASSRGERSGANVLTF.

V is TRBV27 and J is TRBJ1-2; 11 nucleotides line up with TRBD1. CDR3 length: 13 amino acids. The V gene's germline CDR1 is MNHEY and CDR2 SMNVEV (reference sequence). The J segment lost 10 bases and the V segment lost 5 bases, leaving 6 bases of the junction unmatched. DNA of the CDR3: TGTGCCAGCAGTCCCCGGGACAGGGGGACCTACACCTTC. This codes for CASSPRDRGTYTF.